The count of the clone carrying this TCR beta chain is one. The data originate from a study of blood T cell repertoires in COVID-19. Overall study context: The cDNA or gDNA used as material had been derived from T cells, B-cell-depleted T cells, or PBMCs.

The assay was immunoSEQ multiplex PCR, and TCRdb's table has in-frame clones only and misses some. The profile covers about 140,000 clones, with about 84% appearing a single time and roughly 1.7% taken by the ten largest. Trimming cost V 1 base and J 8 bases, with 17 bases left between them. CDR1 is PRHDT, CDR2 FYEKMQ, per germline (reference sequence). The CDR3 length is 15 residues. The participants were between about 18 and 90 years old and came from 20 to 30 US areas. Sequencing used PBMCs or T cells enriched from blood (not recorded which). The source is a woman aged 18-30 years who had been exposed to COVID-19. The chain combines TRBV13 with TRBJ1-2; TRBD1 is a possible D gene (5 bases). CDR3 sequence (DNA): TGTGCCAGCAGCTTAGACCGCGGGGCGAGGGACGGCTACACCTTC. Residues: CASSLDRGARDGYTF.